This T cell receptor beta chain was retrieved from a study of cytotoxic CD8 clonotypes in ibrutinib-treated CLL. At the level of the study: Response material was collected after a median 12 months of treatment, range 6 to 36. General study points: Public clonotypes (which were uncommon) either contracted or remained stable on treatment.

In regard to this clone: Its antigen is not known.

In germline, CDR1 is SGHTA, CDR2 FQGNSA. V gave up 1 base and J gave up 0 bases, with 7 bases separating them. The CDR3 covers 15 residues. Deep sequencing aimed at 1 in 200,000 to 1 in 1 million T cells' resolution. Profiled with immunoSEQ multiplex PCR; TCRdb holds only in-frame clones, not every one. The data contain approximately 92,000 clones, around 77% of them singletons. The sequencing used PBMCs, collected after 24 months of ibrutinib treatment. This receptor was identified in a human donor with chronic lymphocytic leukemia. V is TRBV7-2 and J is TRBJ1-5; D is unresolved. CDR3 sequence: CASSLGIYSNQPQHF. Here the CDR3 DNA reads TGTGCCAGCAGCTTAGGGATTTATAGCAATCAGCCCCAGCATTTT.